Given below is one T cell receptor (beta chain) in context. This clone was observed a few times. Its antigen is currently not known. Per-base quality was not reported, and no clone a single base away is much larger than it. V is pruned by 3 bases and J by 3 bases, leaving 7 bases of the junction without a gene match. Reading the germline V gene (reference sequence) gives CDR1 GTSNPN and CDR2 SVGIG. The CDR3 goes from the cysteine to the phenylalanine over 16 residues. Only CDR3 DNA remains: 48 bases, in frame from the first base. Each clonotype received, on average, around 10x coverage in deep resolution sequencing performed on a MiSeq, where the target depth lay between 1 in 1 million and 1 in 200,000 T cells. TCR beta libraries were generated with the immunoSEQ hsTCRB Kit. In the original analysis: Data were analyzed with ImmunoSEQ Data Assistant and ImmunoSEQ Analyzer, with V, D and J genes assigned per IMGT definitions. Clonality, which ranges from 0 to 1, was calculated as one minus the normalized Shannon entropy of productive rearrangement frequencies. Public clonotype analysis was restricted to overrepresented clonotypes comprising at least 0.05% of each patient's repertoire. Some twelve repertoires from age-matched healthy donors, obtained from immuneACCESS, served as clonality controls. TCRdb took this table from immuneACCESS and kept in-frame rearrangements with V and J called. Such tables lack part of the clones; where checked against another copy, unresolved V genes explain under half of the gap, and the rest is unexplained. That table gives V, J and clone size, and the DNA gave D and trimming. Recorded for this sample are 130,000 or so clones; roughly three quarters of them occurred a single time. Clones ranked in the top ten supply 9.5% to 15% of the sample.

This record comes from a study of cytotoxic CD8 clonotypes in ibrutinib-treated CLL (dated by TCRdb to the early 2020s). Background for the entire study: In this cohort, over 14 patients were treatment-naive and approximately 10 were relapsed/refractory, while 17 to 18 had unmutated IGHV. Of the 70 to 100 people in the trial, around 24 had longitudinal samples available. Cryopreserved peripheral blood mononuclear cells were obtained prior to treatment, at the time of response, and at either disease progression or sustained remission. Partial responses were observed in approximately 24 patients and complete responses in 2; after a median follow-up of around 68 months, remission was maintained in approximately 14 patients and progression was observed in roughly twelve. The response samples were drawn at a median of approximately 12 months into treatment, with a range of about 6 to 36 months. An average of about 250,000 productive templates and 94,082 productive rearrangements was obtained per sample. All remission and progressive disease samples were collected while patients were still receiving ibrutinib. The paper as a whole reports these results and caveats: At baseline, clonality was higher than in age-matched healthy donors and showed a strong correlation with circulating CD8+ T-cell counts. Lymph node repertoires were not examined, and the timing of sampling was not matched between patients in sustained remission and those whose disease progressed. Clonality increased at ibrutinib response, stayed stable in sustained remission, and fell back toward baseline at progression. Public clonotypes were rare and either shrank or stayed stable during treatment, and the rise in clonality at ibrutinib response reflected expansion of private clonotypes.

What this sample's time point label stands for: approximately eleven months on ibrutinib. For TCR beta library preparation, approximately 1.8 micrograms of genomic DNA was extracted from cryopreserved PBMCs. Longitudinal blood samples from CLL patients on ibrutinib monotherapy were analyzed using high-throughput TCR beta sequencing. Patients were enrolled in a phase 2 open-label single-center ibrutinib monotherapy trial. This chain is built from TRBV30 and TRBJ2-1; 11 junctional bases match TRBD2. The sample in question was PBMCs, obtained after 12 months of ibrutinib treatment. This sequence was found in a human donor with chronic lymphocytic leukemia. The DNA is TGTGCCTGGAGCTCTAGGACTAGCGGGCTCTACAATGAGCAGTTCTTC. This is translated as CAWSSRTSGLYNEQFF.